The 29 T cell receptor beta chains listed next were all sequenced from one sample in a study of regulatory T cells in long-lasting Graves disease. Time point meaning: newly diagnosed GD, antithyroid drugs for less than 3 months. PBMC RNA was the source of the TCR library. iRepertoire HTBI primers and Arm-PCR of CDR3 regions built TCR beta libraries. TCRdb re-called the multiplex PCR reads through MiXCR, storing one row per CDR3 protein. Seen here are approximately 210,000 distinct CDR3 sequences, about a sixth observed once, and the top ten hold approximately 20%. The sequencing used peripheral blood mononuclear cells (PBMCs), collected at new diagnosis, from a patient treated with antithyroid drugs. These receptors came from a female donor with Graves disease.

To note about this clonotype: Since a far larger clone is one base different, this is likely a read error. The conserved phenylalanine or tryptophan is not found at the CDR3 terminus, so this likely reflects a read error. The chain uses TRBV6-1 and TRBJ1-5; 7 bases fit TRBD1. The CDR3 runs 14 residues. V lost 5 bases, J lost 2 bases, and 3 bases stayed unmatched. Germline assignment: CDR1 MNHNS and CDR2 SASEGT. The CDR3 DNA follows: TGTGCCAGCAGTCCTGACAGGGGCAATCAGCCCCAGCATTCT. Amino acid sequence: CASSPDRGNQPQHS.

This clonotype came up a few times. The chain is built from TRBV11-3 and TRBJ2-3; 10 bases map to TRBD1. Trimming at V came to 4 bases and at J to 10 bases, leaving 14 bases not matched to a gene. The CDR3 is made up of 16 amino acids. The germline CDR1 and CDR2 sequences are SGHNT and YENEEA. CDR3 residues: CASSWEAGTGEGPQYF. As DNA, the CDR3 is TGTGCCAGCAGCTGGGAAGCCGGGACAGGGGAGGGTCCGCAGTATTTT.

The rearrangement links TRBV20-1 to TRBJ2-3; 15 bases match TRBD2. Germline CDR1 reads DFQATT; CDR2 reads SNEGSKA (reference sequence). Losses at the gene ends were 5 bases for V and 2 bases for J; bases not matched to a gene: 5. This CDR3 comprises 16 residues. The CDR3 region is CSAERTSGRVTDTQYF. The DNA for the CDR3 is TGCAGTGCTGAACGGACTAGCGGGAGGGTCACAGATACGCAGTATTTT.

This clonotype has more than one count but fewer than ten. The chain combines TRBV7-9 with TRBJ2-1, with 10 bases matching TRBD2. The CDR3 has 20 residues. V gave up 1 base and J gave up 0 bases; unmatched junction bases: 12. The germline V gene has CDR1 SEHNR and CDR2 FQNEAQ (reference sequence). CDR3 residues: CASSLDPGLALRSSYNEQFF. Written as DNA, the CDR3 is TGTGCCAGCAGCTTAGACCCGGGACTAGCGCTAAGGAGCTCCTACAATGAGCAGTTCTTC.

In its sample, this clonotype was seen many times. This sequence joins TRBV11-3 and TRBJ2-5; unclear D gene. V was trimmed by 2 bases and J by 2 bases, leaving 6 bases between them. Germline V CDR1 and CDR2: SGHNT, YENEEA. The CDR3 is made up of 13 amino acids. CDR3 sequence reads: CASSLNGQETQYF. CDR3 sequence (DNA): TGTGCCAGCAGCTTAAACGGACAAGAGACCCAGTACTTC.

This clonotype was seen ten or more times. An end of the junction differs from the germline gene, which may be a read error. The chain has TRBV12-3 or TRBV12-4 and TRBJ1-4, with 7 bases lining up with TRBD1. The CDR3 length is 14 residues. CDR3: CASSLGTVNEKLFF. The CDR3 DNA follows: TGTGCCAGCAGCTTAGGGACAGTGAATGAAAAACTGTTTTTT.

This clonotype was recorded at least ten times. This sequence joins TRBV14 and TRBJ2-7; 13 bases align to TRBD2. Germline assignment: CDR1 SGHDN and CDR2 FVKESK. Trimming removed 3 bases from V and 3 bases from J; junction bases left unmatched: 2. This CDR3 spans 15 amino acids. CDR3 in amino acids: CASSHWTSGSYEQYF. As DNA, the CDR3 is TGTGCCAGCAGCCATTGGACTAGCGGGAGCTACGAGCAGTACTTC.

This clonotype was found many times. This CDR3 reads CASSEARGRGFEQYF. CDR3 nucleotides: TGTGCCAGCAGTGAAGCGAGGGGGCGAGGTTTCGAGCAGTACTTC. The V and J genes are TRBV2 and TRBJ2-7, with TRBD1 matching over 7 bases. Trimming removed 0 bases from V and 6 bases from J; junction bases left unmatched: 8. The CDR3 covers 15 residues. Germline V lookup: CDR1 SNHLY, CDR2 FYNNEI.

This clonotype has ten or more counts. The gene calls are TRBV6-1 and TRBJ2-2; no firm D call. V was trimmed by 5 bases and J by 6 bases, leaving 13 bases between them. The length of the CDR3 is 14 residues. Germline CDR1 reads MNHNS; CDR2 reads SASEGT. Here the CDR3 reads CASSPPSGPGELFF. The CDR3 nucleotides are TGTGCCAGCAGTCCCCCCTCCGGGCCCGGGGAGCTGTTTTTT.

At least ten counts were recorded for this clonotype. CDR3 DNA sequence: TGTGCCAGCACCTCCTCCCGACGGGTGGGGGAGCAGTACTTC. Protein product: CASTSSRRVGEQYF. The gene calls are TRBV28 and TRBJ2-7; D ambiguous. Germline assignment: CDR1 MDHEN and CDR2 SYDVKM. CDR3 length equals 14 residues. V lost 7 bases and J 7 bases, leaving 20 bases between the germline ends.

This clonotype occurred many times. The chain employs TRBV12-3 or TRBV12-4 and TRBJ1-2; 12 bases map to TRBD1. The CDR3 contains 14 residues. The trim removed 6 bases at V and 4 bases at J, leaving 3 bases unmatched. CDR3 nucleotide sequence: TGTGCCAGCAGGGGGGACAGGGGGCCCTATGGCTACACCTTC. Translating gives CASRGDRGPYGYTF.

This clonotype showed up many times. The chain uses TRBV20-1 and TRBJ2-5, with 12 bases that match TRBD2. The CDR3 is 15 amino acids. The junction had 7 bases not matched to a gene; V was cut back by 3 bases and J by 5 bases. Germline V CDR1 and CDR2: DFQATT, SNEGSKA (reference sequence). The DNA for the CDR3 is TGCAGTGCTAGGACAGGGCTAGCGGGAGGGGAGACCCAGTACTTC. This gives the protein CSARTGLAGGETQYF.

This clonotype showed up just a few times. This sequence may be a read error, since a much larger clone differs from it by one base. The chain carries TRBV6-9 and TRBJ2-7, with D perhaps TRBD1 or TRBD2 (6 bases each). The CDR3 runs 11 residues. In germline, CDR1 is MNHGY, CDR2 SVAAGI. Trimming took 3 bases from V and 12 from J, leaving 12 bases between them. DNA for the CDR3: TGTGCCAGCAGTTACGGGGGCGAGGGGTACTTC. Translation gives CASSYGGEGYF.

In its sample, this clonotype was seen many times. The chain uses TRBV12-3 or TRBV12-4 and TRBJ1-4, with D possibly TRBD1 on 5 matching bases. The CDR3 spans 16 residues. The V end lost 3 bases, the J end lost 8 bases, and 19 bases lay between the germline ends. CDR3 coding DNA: TGTGCCAGCAGTTTTCATTTGGGGCCTCAGAAGGAAAAACTGTTTTTT. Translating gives CASSFHLGPQKEKLFF.

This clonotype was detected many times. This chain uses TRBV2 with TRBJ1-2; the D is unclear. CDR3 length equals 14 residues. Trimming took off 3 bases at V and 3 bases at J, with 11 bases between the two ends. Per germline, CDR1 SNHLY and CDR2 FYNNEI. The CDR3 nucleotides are TGTGCCAGCAGTGAGGGTCCGATATACTATGGCTACACCTTC. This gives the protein CASSEGPIYYGYTF.

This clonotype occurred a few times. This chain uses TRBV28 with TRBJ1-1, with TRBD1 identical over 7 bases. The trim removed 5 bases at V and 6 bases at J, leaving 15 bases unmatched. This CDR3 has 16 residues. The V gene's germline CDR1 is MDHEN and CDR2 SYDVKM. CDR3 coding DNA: TGTGCCAGCAGTCCAACGGGACAGTTTTCAAAGGCTGAAGCTTTCTTT. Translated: CASSPTGQFSKAEAFF.

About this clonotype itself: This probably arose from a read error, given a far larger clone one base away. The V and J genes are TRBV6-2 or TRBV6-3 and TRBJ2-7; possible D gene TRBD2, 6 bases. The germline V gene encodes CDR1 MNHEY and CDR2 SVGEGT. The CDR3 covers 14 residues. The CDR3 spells CASSFSGTSHEQYF. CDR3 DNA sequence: TGTGCCAGCAGTTTTAGCGGAACCTCCCACGAGCAGTACTTC.

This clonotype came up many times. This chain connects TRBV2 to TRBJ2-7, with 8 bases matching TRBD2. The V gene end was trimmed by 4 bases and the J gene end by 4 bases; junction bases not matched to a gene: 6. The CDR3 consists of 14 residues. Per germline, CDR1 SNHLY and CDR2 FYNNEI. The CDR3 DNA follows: TGTGCCAGCAGTGTCGCGGGAGGAGCTTACGAGCAGTACTTC. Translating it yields CASSVAGGAYEQYF.

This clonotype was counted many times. The CDR3 region is CASSVAHRAGGETQYF. In DNA form, the CDR3 reads TGTGCCAGCAGCGTAGCGCATAGGGCTGGAGGGGAGACCCAGTACTTC. V and J are TRBV9 and TRBJ2-5; tentative D call: TRBD2 (6 bases). This CDR3 is 16 amino acids long. Deletions cut 0 bases from V and 5 bases from J, with 17 bases between. From germline, CDR1 is SGDLS and CDR2 YYNGEE. Filled out from reference TRBV9 and TRBJ2-5, the complete variable domain reads DSGVTQTPKHLITATGQRVTLRCSPRSGDLSVYWYQQSLDQGLQFLIQYYNGEERAKGNILERFSAQQFPDLHSELNLSSLELGDSALYFCASSVAHRAGGETQYFGPGTRLLVL.

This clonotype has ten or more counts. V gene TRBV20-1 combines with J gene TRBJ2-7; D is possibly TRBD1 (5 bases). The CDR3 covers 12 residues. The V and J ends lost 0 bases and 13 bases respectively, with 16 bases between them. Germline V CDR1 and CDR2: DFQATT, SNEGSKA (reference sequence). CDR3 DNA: TGCAGTGCTAGAGAATCCTCAGGGATTGGATACTTC. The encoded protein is CSARESSGIGYF.

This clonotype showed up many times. CDR3 region: CASCRRGLNTEAFF. CDR3 in DNA: TGTGCCAGCTGCCGGCGGGGCTTGAACACTGAAGCTTTCTTT. V is TRBV2 and J is TRBJ1-1; perhaps TRBD1 as D (5 bases). This CDR3 region has 14 residues. The germline V gene has CDR1 SNHLY and CDR2 FYNNEI. V lost 8 bases, J lost 0 bases, and 13 bases lay in between.

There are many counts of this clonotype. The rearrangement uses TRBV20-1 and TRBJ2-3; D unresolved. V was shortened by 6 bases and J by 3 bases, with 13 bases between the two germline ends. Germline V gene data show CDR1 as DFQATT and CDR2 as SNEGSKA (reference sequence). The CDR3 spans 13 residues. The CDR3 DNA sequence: TGCAGTGCGCCGCCCTCTGGGACAGATACGCAGTATTTT. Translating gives CSAPPSGTDTQYF.

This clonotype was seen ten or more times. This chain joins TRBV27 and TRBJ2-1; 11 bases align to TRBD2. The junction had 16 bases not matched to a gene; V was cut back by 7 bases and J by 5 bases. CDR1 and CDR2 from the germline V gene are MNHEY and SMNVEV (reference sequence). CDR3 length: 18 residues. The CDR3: CASTLGGLSGRAHNEQFF. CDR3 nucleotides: TGTGCCAGCACCTTAGGGGGGCTTAGCGGGAGGGCCCACAATGAGCAGTTCTTC.

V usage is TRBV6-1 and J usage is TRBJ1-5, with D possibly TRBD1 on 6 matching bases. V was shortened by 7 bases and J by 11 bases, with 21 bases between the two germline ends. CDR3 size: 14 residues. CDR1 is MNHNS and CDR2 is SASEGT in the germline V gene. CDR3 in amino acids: CASNNRGGGETQHF. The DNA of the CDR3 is TGTGCCAGCAACAACCGAGGGGGGGGGGAGACCCAGCATTTT.

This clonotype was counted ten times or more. Written as DNA, the CDR3 is TGTGCCAGCAGTTATTCCTGGACGGGGATCACTGAAGCTTTCTTT. Translated: CASSYSWTGITEAFF. The chain links TRBV6-5 to TRBJ1-1; D is uncertain. This CDR3 is 15 amino acids long. V was pared by 3 bases and J by 4 bases, with 15 bases between. Germline CDR1 MNHEY, CDR2 SVGAGI.

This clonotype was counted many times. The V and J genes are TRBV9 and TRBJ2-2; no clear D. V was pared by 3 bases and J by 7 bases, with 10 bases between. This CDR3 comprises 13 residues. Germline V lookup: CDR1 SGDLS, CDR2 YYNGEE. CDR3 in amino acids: CASSAQAGGELFF. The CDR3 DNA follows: TGTGCCAGCAGCGCTCAGGCAGGCGGGGAGCTGTTTTTT.

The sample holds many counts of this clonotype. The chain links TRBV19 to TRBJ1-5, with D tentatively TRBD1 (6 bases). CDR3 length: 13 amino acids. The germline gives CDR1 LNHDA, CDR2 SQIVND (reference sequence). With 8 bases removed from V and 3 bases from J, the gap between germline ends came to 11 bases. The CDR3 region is CASARDTNQPQHF. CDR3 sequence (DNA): TGTGCCAGTGCCCGGGACACCAATCAGCCCCAGCATTTT.

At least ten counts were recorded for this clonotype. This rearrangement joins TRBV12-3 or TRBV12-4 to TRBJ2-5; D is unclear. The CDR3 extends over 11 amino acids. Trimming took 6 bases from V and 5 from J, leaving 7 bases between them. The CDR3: CASSQSETQYF. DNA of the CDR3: TGTGCCAGCAGCCAAAGTGAGACCCAGTACTTC.

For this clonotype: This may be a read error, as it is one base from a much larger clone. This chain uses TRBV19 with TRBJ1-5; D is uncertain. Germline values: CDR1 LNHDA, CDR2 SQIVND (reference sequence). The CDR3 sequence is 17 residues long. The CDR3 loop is CAGSIGPPGYHHQPQHF. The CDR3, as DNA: TGTGCCGGTAGTATAGGCCCTCCAGGCTACCACCATCAGCCCCAGCATTTT.